This paragraph covers one T cell receptor beta chain sequence. The antigen remains unidentified. The CDR3 loop spans 14 amino acids. Per the germline V gene, CDR1 is SGHAT and CDR2 is FQNNGV. Germline trimming cut 4 bases from V and 8 bases from J; bases unmatched to any gene: 7. This sample is part of a study of cytomegalovirus exposure and HLA in healthy donors. Findings and limits, study-wide: TCR sequences were mostly rare, though some public TCRs occurred in many donors. Association of 15,000 to 20,000 TCR beta sequences with HLA alleles was found at 0.05 false discovery rate in a later analysis.

PCR used 60 Vbeta primers and 13 Jbeta primers. The assay was immunoSEQ multiplex PCR, and TCRdb's table has in-frame clones only and misses some. Among 120,000 or so clones, 75% to 90% were seen once, and the ten largest hold 1.5% to 2%. This chain connects TRBV11-2 to TRBJ1-4, with 7 bases identical to TRBD1. This receptor was obtained from a man aged 40-55 years in good health and CMV-seronegative. Sequencing was done on a sample of PBMCs. The CDR3 loop reads CASSSWTGGEKLFF. The CDR3 DNA reads as TGTGCCAGCAGCTCGTGGACAGGTGGGGAAAAACTGTTTTTT. Variable domain in full (rest from reference TRBV11-2 and TRBJ1-4): EAGVAQSPRYKIIEKRQSVAFWCNPISGHATLYWYQQILGQGPKLLIQFQNNGVVDDSQLPKDRFSAERLKGVDSTLKIQPAKLEDSAVYLCASSSWTGGEKLFFGSGTQLSVL.